This TCR beta chain was sequenced in a study of control samples from healthy donors and cancer patients. Germline lookup yields CDR1 DFQATT and CDR2 SNEGSKA (reference sequence). The V end lost 5 bases, the J end lost 6 bases, and 9 bases lay between the germline ends. This CDR3 is built from 11 residues. The assay was immunoSEQ multiplex PCR, and TCRdb's table has in-frame clones only and misses some. Of roughly 94,000 clones listed, less than 85% are singletons. Material for sequencing was PBMCs. This clonotype was sampled from a man in his 70s with lung cancer. The gene calls are TRBV20-1 and TRBJ2-3, with D maybe TRBD2 (5 bases). CDR3 in amino acids: CSAEREDTQYF. The CDR3 nucleotides read TGCAGTGCTGAGAGGGAGGATACGCAGTATTTT.